This T cell receptor beta chain was retrieved from a study of OX40 agonist ivuxolimab in advanced cancers. Overall study: Partial responses were achieved by three patients: one hepatocellular carcinoma, two cutaneous melanoma.

Remarks on this clone: The antigen is undetermined.

Broader study findings: Average numbers of expanded clones were greater in CD8+ T cells than in CD4+. Specificity for antigen went undetermined in the expanded peripheral T cells.

The V gene lost 4 bases and the J gene lost 7 bases, with 23 bases spanning the gap. Germline CDR1 and CDR2: SGHNT and YYREEE (reference sequence). The CDR3 contains 16 residues. The data were produced by immunoSEQ multiplex PCR, yet TCRdb's version contains in-frame clones alone and is incomplete. The sample lists approximately 99,000 clones, 70% to 90% occurring once. The source of this sequence is an adult with an advanced solid tumor such as melanoma, head and neck, liver or kidney cancer. The input for sequencing was CD4+ or CD8+ T cells sorted from blood, taken in a trial of the OX40 agonist ivuxolimab. The chain recombines TRBV5-4 with TRBJ1-2; maybe TRBD1 (6 bases). The CDR3, as DNA: TGTGCCAGCAGCGGTCCGGACAGTCTGGTGCTCTCTGGCTACACCTTC. Its protein product is CASSGPDSLVLSGYTF.